This T cell receptor (beta chain) appears in the sequencing data of a study of cytomegalovirus exposure and HLA in healthy donors (TCRdb year 2017). Regarding the research as a whole: According to an earlier analysis of 450 to 650 of the donors, about 179 million T cells yielded 120 million or so unique TCR beta sequences and less than 300 Gb of sequence data. Roughly 300 gigabases of sequencing data and tens of millions of unique TCR sequences were included in an early release covering roughly 600 HLA-typed donors. Among the roughly 370 genotyped donors, approximately 81% belonged to the genetic ancestry cluster associated with self-reported Caucasian donors. The aim of the study was to test whether cataloging public T cell receptors could identify signatures of past pathogen exposure. The study profiled the T cell repertoires of about 720 subjects by immunosequencing and related them to cytomegalovirus serostatus. A separate validation cohort of about 110 different subjects was used in addition to the roughly 670-subject first cohort. High-throughput TCR immunosequencing, statistical association of individual TCRs with disease status, and machine learning were combined to predict cytomegalovirus infection status. A later analysis re-analyzed previously published TCR beta repertoires from hundreds of donors and added high-resolution HLA genotyping to study TCR occurrence patterns. Rather than drawing on any new phenotypic data, the later analysis identified candidate immune exposures from TCR beta sequences and the way those sequences occurred across donors. In an earlier analysis of around 540 of the donors, high-throughput TCR beta sequencing was used to judge whether each TCR beta V gene segment behaved as functional or pseudogenic. Alongside the repertoire data, information on donor age, sex, ethnicity and CMV serostatus was compiled. A later genetic analysis took genome-wide SNP genotypes for 398 of the 666 donors and used that subset as a discovery cohort. All discovery cohort repertoires had been generated using a single sequencing platform. HLA typing included class I and class II loci at four-digit resolution. Typing coverage differed by locus: A, B, C, DRB1 and DQB1 were typed in roughly 620-630 donors, DQA1 in 522, DPA1 in approximately 610, and DPB1 in 472. Because of strong linkage in the cohort, roughly five DR-DQ haplotypes were treated as single units for association and clustering. On average, about 200,000 unique TCR beta nucleotide sequences were sequenced per donor among 398 genotyped donors of the cohort, with about 19% of those sequences being non-productive.

Findings and caveats that apply to the study as a whole: A further reported finding was that TCR beta sequences accurately predicted the HLA-A and HLA-B alleles for most subjects in the first cohort. In an earlier analysis of 450 to 750 of the donors, most TCR beta V segments appeared in productive rearrangements about 90% or about 30% of the time, broadly matching IMGT annotations. Linkage disequilibrium might explain the correlated functional status among segregating V segments, but an unknown experimental factor could not be ruled out. This cohort had only TCR beta chains sequenced, and the lack of alpha or paired-chain data limited which features could be detected. Across donors, most TCR sequences were observed very rarely, whereas some public TCRs were present in many individuals. In the study, around 150 TCR beta chains were listed as associated with cytomegalovirus. HLA typing was unavailable for some donors at each locus, so association tests used only the typed subset. Presence/absence analyses assumed roughly uniform sequencing depth across donors, an assumption that may not hold. Some IMGT-functional V segments, including TRBV6-2 and TRBV6-3, could not be told apart with the 87-base-pair reads, so those segments were excluded. In vitro tests confirmed that a few of the cytomegalovirus-associated TCR beta chains recognize cytomegalovirus antigens. A cluster of highly shared sequence variants was judged likely to represent a technical artifact of the sequencing pipeline. According to a later analysis, parvovirus B19, influenza, CMV and Epstein-Barr virus appeared linked to several top co-occurrence clusters. According to a later analysis, most CMV-associated TCR beta chains appeared to be HLA-restricted, and the HLA associations seemed to be driven largely by CMV exposure. The authors suggested that the approach could potentially be generalized to other disease states and immunological phenotypes. According to a later analysis, TCR association rates differed among HLA loci, with DRB1 alleles showing the most associated TCRs and HLA-C alleles showing the fewest. A later genetic analysis reported fewer N-insertions in productive TCRs among donors in an Asian-associated ancestry cluster than the approximately 670-donor mean. Seventeen rarely observed V segments, including chromosome 9 orphons, were excluded from the earlier analysis of a few hundred of the donors because counts were too low. In both the original and validation cohorts, the classifier was reported to diagnose cytomegalovirus status with high specificity and sensitivity. In a later analysis, 16,951 TCR beta sequences were associated with specific HLA alleles at a false discovery rate of 0.05. For the cohort, immune exposure information was limited to CMV serostatus. Strong co-occurrence of HLA alleles, especially DR and DQ, made assigning TCR associations to individual alleles difficult. In a later analysis, HLA-associated TCR beta chains showed more clonal expansion and lower generation probabilities than non-associated chains that were equally common. V-gene and J-gene trimming of TCR beta chains was associated with a missense DCLRE1C variant in a later genetic analysis, and the association was replicated in an independent cohort.

Trimming accounts for 0 bases at V and 9 bases at J, while the number of junction bases matched to no gene is 9. The germline V gene supplies CDR1 MNHNS and CDR2 SASEGT. Spanning cysteine to phenylalanine, the CDR3 consists of 17 amino acids. CDR3 DNA is the only sequence kept; it has 51 bases, read in frame from the first base. The cohort comprised some 730 healthy bone marrow donors. At the time of sampling, all cohort members were nominally healthy, though unrecorded immune exposures were likely present. The donor tested CMV seropositive and was one of the 289 seropositive cohort members. A peripheral blood sample was collected from each donor, and TCR beta sequencing was performed on peripheral blood mononuclear cells. Genomic DNA was extracted from the blood cell samples with the Qiagen DNeasy Blood Extraction Kit. Notes on this clone: Its antigen specificity is not known. Base quality data are lacking; no much larger clone is found one base away.

Receptor amplification or capture employed the immunoSEQ multiplex PCR assay. For the multiplex PCR, a mixture combining 60 forward primers for TCR Vbeta segments and 13 reverse primers for TCR Jbeta segments was used. The CDR3 region of rearranged TCR beta genes was amplified from genomic DNA with a multiplex PCR assay. The Illumina HiSeq System was used to sequence the amplified TCR beta libraries as 87-base-pair reads. The study's own analysis went as follows. A later analysis counted approximately 76 million unique TCR beta chains across the 666 repertoires, and 9.5 million to 11 million of these chains were shared by at least two donors. Raw reads were error-corrected and collapsed into unique sequences by a nearest-neighbor algorithm in which closely related sequences were merged to remove PCR and sequencing errors. Alignment of CDR3 sequences to IMGT reference sequences was used to assign V, D and J gene segments. For a sequence to be retained, a match of at least six nucleotides to both a V gene segment and a J gene segment was required. Rearrangements were classified as productive when the CDR3 lacked stop codons and remained in frame with V and J, and all other rearrangements were classified as non-productive. Following IMGT convention, CDR3 was defined as the stretch from the second conserved V-encoded cysteine to the conserved J-encoded phenylalanine. In an earlier analysis of 500 to 650 of the donors, sequences lacking an unambiguous match to a single V gene segment were excluded. In an earlier analysis of 587 of the donors, a V segment was called functional when productive rearrangements were above 56.7%, and segregating when the standard deviation between donors exceeded 5%. A statistical classification framework was built for diagnosing cytomegalovirus status from the catalog of TCR beta chain sequences. In a later analysis, TCR nucleotide sequences were compared against IMGT/GENE-DB human TR gene sequences so that V and J genes could be assigned. A later analysis assigned CDR3 sequences and most-parsimonious VDJ recombination scenarios with the TCRdist pipeline. A later analysis defined each TCR beta chain by its CDR3 amino acid sequence plus V-gene family, and excluded reads lacking a unique V-gene family. In a later analysis, 500 to 650 highly shared, low-generation-probability nucleotide sequences were removed to address suspected cross-contamination and a sequencing artifact. In a later analysis, a clonal expansion index for each public chain was calculated from normalized within-repertoire ranks of inferred template counts. In a later analysis, generation probabilities were computed using a VDJ recombination model fitted to out-of-frame rearrangements, and the results were checked against IGoR. In a later analysis, hypergeometric tests were used to score TCR-TCR, TCR-HLA and TCR-CMV co-occurrence, with a repertoire-size bias correction applied to TCR pairs. False discovery rates were estimated in a later analysis by permuting HLA or CMV assignments 20 times. In a later analysis, co-occurring TCRs were grouped using DBSCAN, with TCRdist sequence similarity added in when clustering inside HLA-allele-positive subsets. Repertoires with fewer than 30,000 or more than 120,000 public chains, plus five repertoires with anomalous nucleotide sharing, were excluded from co-occurrence clustering. TCRdb took over this immuneACCESS table, retaining in-frame rearrangements with V and J assigned. Such tables are incomplete; in checked studies, under half of the missing clones stem from an unresolved V gene, and the remainder is unexplained. The DNA gave D and trimming, while V, J and clone size come from that table. For this sample there are 150,000 to 200,000 clones; roughly 87% appear just once. The ten most abundant clones make up over 4% of the sample.

This clonotype was sampled from a man aged 45 to 65 in good health and CMV-seropositive. The rearrangement combines TRBV6-1 with TRBJ2-1, with 12 bases in between that match TRBD2. Sequencing was carried out using PBMCs. The CDR3 amino acid sequence is: CASSEALRLAGGVEQFF. The bases are TGTGCCAGCAGTGAAGCGCTTAGGCTAGCGGGGGGGGTTGAGCAGTTCTTC.